These T cell receptor beta chains were read from a single sample in a study of beta chain features in type 1 diabetes. Sequenced by immunoSEQ multiplex PCR; TCRdb stores in-frame clones only, minus some. The data contain about 930,000 clones, roughly a sixth of them singletons. The sequencing input was naive CD4+ T cells from blood. The receptors derive from a woman between 18 and 29 years old in good health. The CDR3 runs from the conserved cysteine through the conserved F or W. The D gene is left open where the match is weak. Some rows have no size entry. The others give once, few or many, or a class for an expanded clone.

clone_size	v_call	d_call	j_call	cdr3_nt	cdr3_aa
.	TRBV11-2	.	TRBJ2-3	TGTGCCAGCAGCTTGGTAGCGCTTAGCACAGATACGCAGTATTTT	CASSLVALSTDTQYF
few	TRBV28	.	TRBJ2-7	TGTGCCAGCAGTATCCCCGACCCCTACGAGCAGTACTTC	CASSIPDPYEQYF
.	TRBV19	.	TRBJ1-5	TGTGCCAGTACACGGGGCCACCTTAATCAGCCCCAGCATTTT	CASTRGHLNQPQHF
.	TRBV5-1	TRBD1	TRBJ1-1	TGCGCCAGCAGCTACGGGACAGCGAACACTGAAGCTTTCTTT	CASSYGTANTEAFF
few	TRBV7-8	.	TRBJ2-7	TGTGCCAGCAGCGTACAGGCGTCCTCCTACGAGCAGTACTTC	CASSVQASSYEQYF
.	TRBV19	.	TRBJ1-1	TGTGCCAGTAGTAGAATCCCTGACACTGAAGCTTTCTTT	CASSRIPDTEAFF
.	TRBV19	TRBD1	TRBJ1-1	TGTGCCAGTAGTATACAGGGGGCAGGAACTGAAGCTTTCTTT	CASSIQGAGTEAFF
few	TRBV5-4	TRBD2	TRBJ2-3	TGTGCCAGCAGCTTGAAGCGGGAGGGCCTTCGAAATACGCAGTATTTT	CASSLKREGLRNTQYF
.	TRBV15	.	TRBJ2-3	TGTGCCACCAGAGGCGGGATGCGCACAGATACGCAGTATTTT	CATRGGMRTDTQYF
.	TRBV7-9	.	TRBJ2-3	TGTGCCAGCAGCAAAAATCTCCGTCGTGCTAGCACAGATACGCAGTATTTT	CASSKNLRRASTDTQYF
few	TRBV4-2	.	TRBJ2-4	TGTGCCAGCCTCCGAGGGGTAGCCAAAAACATTCAGTACTTC	CASLRGVAKNIQYF
.	TRBV5-6	TRBD1	TRBJ1-2	TGTGCCAGCAGCTTGGGAACAGGGGTCCGCTATGGCTACACCTTC	CASSLGTGVRYGYTF
.	TRBV5-4	TRBD1	TRBJ1-1	TGTGCCAGCAGCACCGCGGACAGGGCTTTCAACACTGAAGCTTTCTTT	CASSTADRAFNTEAFF
.	TRBV28	.	TRBJ2-1	TGTGCCTCAAGCGCCGAGGTCGATGAGCAGTTCTTC	CASSAEVDEQFF
.	TRBV7-3	TRBD2	TRBJ2-1	TGTGCCAGCAGCTTAATAGGACTAGCGGACAATGAGCAGTTCTTC	CASSLIGLADNEQFF
few	TRBV6-1	.	TRBJ2-1	TGTGCCAGTAATCTAGCGAATGAGCAGTTCTTC	CASNLANEQFF
.	TRBV4-3	.	TRBJ1-4	TGCGCCAGCAGCCAGACAGTGAGGGATAGAAAACTGTTTTTT	CASSQTVRDRKLFF
few	TRBV6-5	TRBD1	TRBJ2-7	TGTGCCAGCAGTTACCTGACAGGGGGTTCCTACGAGCAGTACTTC	CASSYLTGGSYEQYF
once	TRBV7-3	.	TRBJ1-5	TGTGCCAGCAGCCCCCTCAGTTGCGAGGGGAGCAATCAGCCCCAGCATTTT	CASSPLSCEGSNQPQHF
.	TRBV10-3	.	TRBJ2-1	TGTGCCATCAGTAAACAGGGTTGGGGGAGCCAAGCCTACAATGAGCAGTTCTTC	CAISKQGWGSQAYNEQFF
.	TRBV7-9	TRBD2	TRBJ2-1	TGTGCCAGCAGCTCTAGCGGGAGCCCCAATGAGCAGTTCTTC	CASSSSGSPNEQFF
few	TRBV2	TRBD1	TRBJ1-2	TGTGCCAGCAGGAACGACAGGGCCGACAGCTACACCTTC	CASRNDRADSYTF
few	TRBV29-1	.	TRBJ2-3	TGCAGCGTTATCGGGAAACCGGGCGGGGCTGCAGATACGCAGTATTTT	CSVIGKPGGAADTQYF
.	TRBV6-5	.	TRBJ2-1	TGTGCCAGCAGTGAAGCGGGAAGGGACAGCCCGTTCTTC	CASSEAGRDSPFF
few	TRBV19	TRBD2	TRBJ2-2	TGTGCCAGTACAAGCGGGAGTAGGCGTCTCACCGGGGAGCTGTTTTTT	CASTSGSRRLTGELFF
few	TRBV5-4	TRBD1	TRBJ1-1	TGTGCTTACATTCAAGGGACAGGGGTCGTGAACACTGAAGCTTTCTTT	CAYIQGTGVVNTEAFF